The clone carrying this T cell receptor beta chain was counted ten times or more. Its specificity is not known. The CDR3 spans 13 residues. Trimming cost V 5 bases and J 2 bases, with 10 bases left between them. Germline CDR1 and CDR2: SGHVS and FNYEAQ. The data derive from a study of T cell repertoires in cytomegalovirus infection. Study-level background: Selected CMV epitopes included recently identified HLA-C-restricted ones as well as well-studied HLA-B-restricted ones. Indicated by public TCR beta signatures were CMV infection and matching HLA type. General observations from the study: HLA-C-restricted CMV-specific TCR beta clonotypes were dominant in the ex vivo response.

TCRdb fed the reads into MiXCR, producing one record per CDR3 protein. The top ten hold under 65% of the sample, which has 100,000 to 150,000 distinct CDR3 sequences, about 32% seen once. The sequencing used CD8+ T cells from cultured PBMCs, collected from culture after CMV antigen stimulation. The clonotype comes from a human donor in good health (CMV status not recorded). Some clones in this sample may be carry-over from other donors' samples. This chain uses TRBV7-6 with TRBJ2-7; D not resolved. The CDR3, as DNA: TGTGCCAGCAGCCCCGGCGGAACCTACGAGCAGTACTTC. It translates to CASSPGGTYEQYF.